One and the same sample provided the 26 T cell receptor beta chains below, sequenced in a study of human T cells and chemical hapten exposure. Sample time point: patch test 3, about 24 weeks after DPC sensitization. Treatment indicated: therapeutic diphenylcyclopropenone sensitization with weekly scalp DPC. TCRdb passed the RACE reads through MiXCR, listing each CDR3 protein once. The sample lists some 32,000 distinct CDR3 sequences; 5.8% were seen once. The sample here was whole blood, taken in connection with sensitization to the hapten diphenylcyclopropenone (DPC). Every receptor here comes from a man aged 30 to 45 with alopecia areata. Some clones in this sample may be carry-over from other donors' samples.

This clonotype was recorded many times. The rearrangement uses TRBV27 and TRBJ2-7, with D possibly matching TRBD1 (6 bases). The CDR3 loop spans 16 amino acids. Trimming took off 2 bases at V and 2 bases at J, with 16 bases between the two ends. Germline V CDR1 and CDR2: MNHEY, SMNVEV (reference sequence). The CDR3 nucleotides are TGTGCCAGCAGTTTAGTACAGGGTAGGCAAACCTACGAGCAGTACTTC. It yields the protein CASSLVQGRQTYEQYF.

This clonotype was seen many times. The chain is built from TRBV19 and TRBJ1-5; 8 bases fit TRBD1. The CDR3 has 13 residues. V dropped 5 bases and J dropped 8; count of bases not matched to a gene: 5. Germline assignment: CDR1 LNHDA and CDR2 SQIVND (reference sequence). In DNA form, the CDR3 reads TGTGCCAGTAGTGACAGGGGCCCTAAGCCCCAGCATTTT. Its translation: CASSDRGPKPQHF.

Many counts were recorded for this clonotype. The chain combines TRBV5-1 with TRBJ2-7; 10 nucleotides align to TRBD1. The CDR3 loop spans 15 amino acids. The ends lost 0 bases at V and 2 bases at J; junction bases unmatched: 2. In germline, CDR1 is SGHRS, CDR2 YFSETQ. For the CDR3, the DNA is TGCGCCAGCAGCTTGGGGACAGGGGGGCCCTACGAGCAGTACTTC. Translating it yields CASSLGTGGPYEQYF.

Ten or more counts support this clonotype. This chain joins TRBV10-3 and TRBJ2-3, with TRBD2 matching 14 bases. The CDR3 has 14 residues. Germline CDR1 reads ENHRY; CDR2 reads SYGVKD. Trimming removed 10 bases from V and 6 bases from J; junction bases left unmatched: 6. The DNA for the CDR3 is TGTGCCACCAAAGGGACTAGCGGGAGTGATACGCAGTATTTT. Translation gives CATKGTSGSDTQYF.

CDR3 bases: TGTGCCAGCAGCCCCCAGAGAGATCAGCCCCAGCATTTT. This codes for CASSPQRDQPQHF. The gene calls are TRBV7-2 and TRBJ1-5; D call uncertain. Looked up from germline, CDR1 is SGHTA and CDR2 is FQGNSA. The ends were cut back, 5 bases at V and 5 bases at J, with 10 bases in the middle. This CDR3 has 13 residues. The whole variable domain, filled in from reference TRBV7-2 and TRBJ1-5, reads GAGVSQSPSNKVTEKGKDVELRCDPISGHTALYWYRQSLGQGLEFLIYFQGNSAPDKSGLPSDRFSAERTGGSVSTLTIQRTQQEDSAVYLCASSPQRDQPQHFGDGTRLSIL.

Details on this clonotype: A much larger clonotype is one base distant, so this may be a read error. This chain connects TRBV2 to TRBJ1-1; no clear D. The length of the CDR3 is 12 residues. The V end lost 3 bases, the J end lost 7 bases, and 9 bases lay between the germline ends. The germline CDR1 and CDR2 sequences are SNHLY and FYNNEI. The CDR3 nucleotides read TGTGCCAGCAGTGAGATGTTACGTGAAGCTTTCTTT. This encodes CASSEMLREAFF.

This clonotype was seen ten or more times. The CDR3 reads CASSIGTENTEAFF. CDR3 coding DNA: TGTGCCAGTAGTATAGGGACGGAGAACACTGAAGCTTTCTTT. This chain connects TRBV19 to TRBJ1-1; unclear D gene. The CDR3 covers 14 residues. The germline V and J ends were trimmed by 1 base and 1 base, with 7 bases remaining between them. CDR1 LNHDA and CDR2 SQIVND come from the germline V gene (reference sequence). Complete variable domain (other parts from reference TRBV19 and TRBJ1-1): DGGITQSPKYLFRKEGQNVTLSCEQNLNHDAMYWYRQDPGQGLRLIYYSQIVNDFQKGDIAEGYSVSREKKESFPLTVTSAQKNPTAFYLCASSIGTENTEAFFGQGTRLTVV.

Ten or more counts support this clonotype. V gene TRBV6-6 combines with J gene TRBJ2-7; D is undetermined. Germline CDR1 reads MNHNY; CDR2 reads SVGAGI (reference sequence). V was shortened by 2 bases and J by 4 bases, with 12 bases between the two germline ends. The CDR3 sequence is 14 residues long. CDR3: CASSYGDIGYEQYF. The DNA of the CDR3 is TGTGCCAGCAGTTACGGGGATATTGGTTACGAGCAGTACTTC.

The chain carries TRBV23-1 and TRBJ2-1, with 12 bases matching TRBD1. TRBV23-1 is annotated as an ORF whose role is uncertain. This CDR3 is 16 amino acids long. V shed 3 bases, J shed 9 bases, and the junction held 9 bases outside the gene matches. This CDR3 is CASSHLGDRGQVEQFF. The CDR3 region has the DNA TGCGCCAGCAGTCATTTGGGGGACAGGGGGCAGGTTGAGCAGTTCTTC.

This clonotype was detected many times. The V call is TRBV4-2, the J call TRBJ1-4, with D perhaps matching TRBD1 (5 bases). This CDR3 region has 16 residues. CDR1 is LGHNA and CDR2 is YNFKEQ in the germline V gene. V was cut by 1 base and J by 4 bases, with 13 bases left in between. Written as DNA, the CDR3 is TGTGCCAGCAGCCAAGTGGAGGGGTATGGTAATGAAAAACTGTTTTTT. It encodes CASSQVEGYGNEKLFF.

Ten or more counts support this clonotype. V and J are TRBV19 and TRBJ2-7; the match to TRBD2 covers 11 bases. From germline, CDR1 is LNHDA and CDR2 SQIVND (reference sequence). This CDR3 contains 15 residues. J was trimmed by 7 bases and V by 5 bases; bases with no gene match: 10. CDR3: CASSPMGLAASEQYF. Here the CDR3 DNA reads TGTGCCAGTAGTCCCATGGGACTAGCGGCCTCTGAGCAGTACTTC.

This clonotype counts as medium-sized. The rearrangement uses TRBV11-2 and TRBJ1-6; a weak D match, TRBD1 (6 bases). The length of the CDR3 is 14 residues. V was shortened by 4 bases and J by 12 bases, with 16 bases between the two germline ends. Germline V gene data show CDR1 as SGHAT and CDR2 as FQNNGV. CDR3 DNA sequence: TGTGCCAGCAGCTCCCAGGGGCCTCTTCAACCCCTCCACTTT. Translating gives CASSSQGPLQPLHF.

The CDR3 DNA is TGTGCCAGCAGCCCAGGACAGGCCTCCTACAATGAGCAGTTCTTC. Amino acids: CASSPGQASYNEQFF. This sequence joins TRBV7-9 and TRBJ2-1; TRBD1 matches at 7 bases. V trimming: 5 bases; J trimming: 0 bases; junction bases outside the gene matches: 4. Germline V gene sequence: CDR1 SEHNR, CDR2 FQNEAQ (reference sequence). CDR3 length equals 15 residues.

V and J are TRBV19 and TRBJ1-6, with no clear D. Germline V CDR1 and CDR2: LNHDA, SQIVND (reference sequence). The CDR3 contains 14 residues. Trimming cost V 5 bases and J 7 bases, with 12 bases left between them. The CDR3 loop is CASSGVPGNSPLHF. The CDR3 DNA is TGTGCCAGTAGTGGGGTACCTGGGAATTCACCCCTCCACTTT.

This clonotype was seen repeatedly, ten times or more. V is TRBV7-2 and J is TRBJ1-1; D is ambiguous. The V gene's germline CDR1 is SGHTA and CDR2 FQGNSA. The V gene lost 1 base and the J gene lost 0 bases, with 18 bases spanning the gap. This CDR3 comprises 18 residues. For the CDR3, the DNA is TGTGCCAGCAGCTTAGGAGAAGGCCTCTTCCTTATGAACACTGAAGCTTTCTTT. This gives the protein CASSLGEGLFLMNTEAFF.

This clonotype was observed at least ten times. This chain joins TRBV7-2 and TRBJ1-1, with no clear D. The CDR3 has 15 residues. Looked up from germline, CDR1 is SGHTA and CDR2 is FQGNSA. Trimming pared 1 base from V and 0 bases from J, leaving 9 bases between. This chain's CDR3 is CASSLVFQLNTEAFF. DNA for the CDR3: TGTGCCAGCAGCTTAGTATTTCAATTGAACACTGAAGCTTTCTTT.

At least ten counts were recorded for this clonotype. The chain links TRBV12-3 or TRBV12-4 to TRBJ1-2, with D tentatively TRBD1 (5 bases). CDR3 length: 17 residues. Trimming shortened V by 4 bases and J by 0 bases, and 18 bases separated the two germline ends. The CDR3 loop reads CASSSGEGAEANYGYTF. DNA of the CDR3: TGTGCCAGCAGTTCCGGGGAAGGGGCGGAAGCTAACTATGGCTACACCTTC.

This clonotype was counted ten times or more. V and J are TRBV5-1 and TRBJ2-6, with a weak D call TRBD2 (5 bases). CDR3 length: 16 amino acids. The V end was cut by 0 bases, the J end by 3 bases, with 10 bases between. The germline gives CDR1 SGHRS, CDR2 YFSETQ. CDR3 sequence: CASSLESGNGANVLTF. DNA of the CDR3: TGCGCCAGCAGCTTGGAGTCGGGGAATGGGGCCAACGTCCTGACTTTC. The full variable domain, in which reference TRBV5-1 and TRBJ2-6 provide the parts outside the CDR3, is KAGVTQTPRYLIKTRGQQVTLSCSPISGHRSVSWYQQTPGQGLQFLFEYFSETQRNKGNFPGRFSGRQFSNSRSEMNVSTLELGDSALYLCASSLESGNGANVLTFGAGSRLTVL.

In this sample, this clonotype turned up many times. This chain joins TRBV29-1 and TRBJ1-6, with D tentatively TRBD1 (5 bases). The V gene's germline CDR1 is SQVTM and CDR2 ANQGSEA. The ends were cut back, 6 bases at V and 0 bases at J, with 9 bases in the middle. CDR3 size: 14 residues. The CDR3 sequence: CSVQDNSYNSPLHF. CDR3 in DNA: TGCAGCGTCCAGGACAACTCCTATAATTCACCCCTCCACTTT.

This clonotype showed up many times. J is TRBJ1-6 and V is TRBV7-9; D ambiguous. CDR1 SEHNR and CDR2 FQNEAQ come from the germline V gene (reference sequence). The V end was cut by 1 base, the J end by 7 bases, with 11 bases between. The CDR3 contains 15 residues. The CDR3 protein is CASSLEGNRNSPLHF. DNA of the CDR3: TGTGCCAGCAGCTTAGAAGGGAATAGGAATTCACCCCTCCACTTT.

This chain uses TRBV7-9 with TRBJ2-2, with D possibly TRBD2 on 6 matching bases. From germline, CDR1 is SEHNR and CDR2 FQNEAQ (reference sequence). This CDR3 spans 15 amino acids. V lost 1 base, J lost 1 base, and 7 bases lay in between. DNA for the CDR3: TGTGCCAGCAGCTTAGACGGGAGGAACACCGGGGAGCTGTTTTTT. This translates into CASSLDGRNTGELFF.

The chain uses TRBV11-2 and TRBJ2-1; TRBD1 might be the D (6 bases). The germline V gene encodes CDR1 SGHAT and CDR2 FQNNGV. V lost 5 bases to trimming and J lost 7 bases, with 15 bases between them. CDR3 size: 14 residues. The CDR3 spells CASSPTGNRNEQFF. CDR3 DNA: TGTGCCAGCAGCCCTACAGGGAACAGGAATGAGCAGTTCTTC.

This clonotype was recorded many times. V usage is TRBV19 and J usage is TRBJ1-4; 9 positions agree with TRBD1. Germline V CDR1 and CDR2: LNHDA, SQIVND (reference sequence). The length of the CDR3 is 14 residues. V shed 3 bases and J 8 bases; nucleotides not matched to a gene: 4. The CDR3 region is CASSITGGREKLFF. In DNA, the CDR3 is TGTGCCAGTAGTATTACAGGGGGCCGGGAAAAACTGTTTTTT.

The chain has TRBV6-2 or TRBV6-3 and TRBJ2-7, with TRBD1 as a possible D gene (5 bases). The germline V and J ends were trimmed by 4 bases and 7 bases, with 14 bases remaining between them. This CDR3 comprises 13 residues. Germline-derived CDR1 and CDR2 are MNHEY and SVGEGT. CDR3 region: CASSFDSPLEQYF. The CDR3 coding sequence is TGTGCCAGCAGTTTCGACAGCCCCCTTGAGCAGTACTTC.

This clonotype was seen repeatedly, ten times or more. The J gene is TRBJ2-4, the V gene TRBV20-1; 8 nucleotides align to TRBD2. CDR1 is DFQATT, CDR2 SNEGSKA, per germline (reference sequence). V lost 5 bases and J lost 8; bases outside the gene matches: 17. This CDR3 has 16 residues. CDR3 in DNA: TGCAGTGCTGATCCTAGCGGGTCTTCCCGGGGGGACATTCAGTACTTC. Translation gives CSADPSGSSRGDIQYF.

This clonotype was seen repeatedly, ten times or more. The gene calls are TRBV7-9 and TRBJ1-4; D is unresolved. The germline V gene has CDR1 SEHNR and CDR2 FQNEAQ (reference sequence). V was clipped by 6 bases and J by 7 bases, with 27 bases between them. This CDR3 is 18 amino acids long. The CDR3 bases are TGTGCCAGCAGGGTAGGAGAAAAGGGTGAAGAAAAGGGTGAAAAACTGTTTTTT. It yields the protein CASRVGEKGEEKGEKLFF.